Listed below are T cell receptor beta chains from one sample, sequenced in a study of T-cell reconstitution after alpha-beta-depleted transplantation in children. TCRdb used MiXCR to reprocess the PCR reads, holding one entry per CDR3 protein. The sample gives approximately 300,000 distinct CDR3 sequences, roughly 11% of which show up once; around a quarter is in the top ten. Sequencing was performed on peripheral blood, taken 180 days after TCRalphabeta/CD19-depleted stem cell transplant. The receptors shown here come from a male patient under 10 years old who had a stem cell transplant for chronic granulomatous disease, so the T cells may come from the graft donor. Each CDR3 is given with its conserved first and last residue. Each record gives: D gene, clone size, J gene, V gene, CDR3 DNA, CDR3 protein. A D gene is named only where the DNA matches it firmly. Clone size is not always given. Where it is, it says once, few, many or a class for expanded clones.

>.|many|TRBJ1-1|TRBV5-1
TGCGCCAGCAGCTGGGGAGGGAACACTGAAGCTTTCTTT
CASSWGGNTEAFF
>.|many|TRBJ2-3|TRBV12-3/TRBV12-4
TGTGCCAGCAGCCAAATGACAGGCGGGGCAGATACGCAGTATTTT
CASSQMTGGADTQYF
>TRBD1|many|TRBJ1-4|TRBV7-9
TGTGCCAGCAGCTACAGTGGGGACAGTCTAAATGAAAAACTGTTTTTT
CASSYSGDSLNEKLFF
>.|.|TRBJ2-5|TRBV5-1
TGCGCCAGCAGCTCCGGGACTCTCCAAGAGACCCAGTACTTC
CASSSGTLQETQYF
>TRBD2|many|TRBJ2-2|TRBV18
TGTGCCAGCTCACCCACAGCGGGAGAAACCGGGGAGCTGTTTTTT
CASSPTAGETGELFF
>TRBD2|few|TRBJ2-1|TRBV13
TGTGCCAGCAGCTTTTCCGGGACTAGCAACCCCCGTTCCTATGAGCAGTTCTTC
CASSFSGTSNPRSYEQFF
>TRBD2|many|TRBJ2-3|TRBV2
TGTGCCAGTCCCTTCCTAGCGGCCATAGGGGCAGATACGCAGTATTTT
CASPFLAAIGADTQYF
>TRBD1|many|TRBJ2-7|TRBV18
TGTGCCAGCTCACAAGGACAGGGCCCGTACGAGCAGTACTTC
CASSQGQGPYEQYF
>.|many|TRBJ2-6|TRBV5-1
TGCGCCAGCAGCTCAAGACAGGGACTGTACTCTGGGGCCAACGTCCTGACTTTC
CASSSRQGLYSGANVLTF
>TRBD2|few|TRBJ2-7|TRBV4-1
TGCGCCAGCAGCCAAGCCTTAGCGGGAGGGCCCTACGAGCAGTACTTC
CASSQALAGGPYEQYF
>.|many|TRBJ2-7|TRBV12-3/TRBV12-4
TGTGCCAGCAGTGCCCTCCGTAACTCCTACGAGCAGTACTTC
CASSALRNSYEQYF
>.|many|TRBJ2-3|TRBV29-1
TGCAGCGGTGGGACTCGCACAGATACGCAGTATTTT
CSGGTRTDTQYF
>.|many|TRBJ1-2|TRBV4-1
TGCGCCAGCAGCCCTCCGTATCCCTATGGCTACACCTTC
CASSPPYPYGYTF
>TRBD2|.|TRBJ2-1|TRBV27
TGTGCCAGCAGTATCCGGACTAGCGAGATTCACAATGGGCAGTTCTTC
CASSIRTSEIHNGQFF
>TRBD2|many|TRBJ2-7|TRBV27
TGTGCCAGCAGTTTCCGGGGGACTAGCGGGGGGCCAAGCTCCTACGAGCAGTACTTC
CASSFRGTSGGPSSYEQYF
>.|many|TRBJ1-2|TRBV4-3
TGCGCCAGCAGCCAAGAACTGGTCAGAAACTATGGCTACACCTTC
CASSQELVRNYGYTF
>.|.|TRBJ2-4|TRBV7-2
TGTGCCAGCAGCCCCCCCGTGGCCAAAAACATTCAGTACTTC
CASSPPVAKNIQYF